This passage covers 29 T cell receptor beta chains from one sample sequenced in a study of TIL therapy for anti-PD-1-resistant metastatic lung cancer (dated by TCRdb to the early 2020s). TCR beta CDR3 regions were amplified from genomic DNA by bias-controlled multiplex PCR with the immunoSEQ v3 hsTCRB kit. As stored in TCRdb, this immuneACCESS dataset retains in-frame rearrangements with V and J assigned. A fraction of the clones does not appear; measured against another copy, unresolved V genes explain less than half of the discrepancy, and the remainder lacks a known reason. Counted in this sample were under 100,000 clones; about three fifths of them appeared once. The ten largest clonotypes hold roughly 11% of the sample. Read against the paper, the sample's time point label means: pre-treatment sample, taken before nivolumab and TIL therapy. Baseline tumor samples were excised metastases, mostly pleural nodules or supraclavicular lymph nodes, from the same resection used to grow TIL.

Sequencing was performed on tumor tissue, taken at baseline. The source is a person aged 25-85 years with non-small cell lung cancer.

With regard to this clone: One end of the junction varies from germline; a read error may be responsible. The chain has TRBV2 and TRBJ1-5, with TRBD1 matching 8 bases. Germline loops: CDR1 SNHLY, CDR2 FYNNEI. This CDR3 has 15 residues. Written as DNA, the CDR3 is TGTGCCAGCAGCGACAGAGGACAGGGCAAACAGCCCCAGCATTTT. Translated: CASSDRGQGKQPQHF.

This clone is medium-sized. The rearrangement joins TRBV7-2 to TRBJ2-7; 11 bases are a match to TRBD1. Germline loops: CDR1 SGHTA, CDR2 FQGNSA. The CDR3 sequence is 13 residues long. The ends lost 4 bases at V and 7 bases at J; junction bases unmatched: 3. CDR3 DNA: TGTGCCAGCAGCTCGGACAGGGGGCTTGAGCAGTACTTC. Protein product: CASSSDRGLEQYF.

V is TRBV6-6 and J is TRBJ1-1; 7 bases align to TRBD1. The trim removed 5 bases at V and 5 bases at J, leaving 11 bases unmatched. Looked up from germline, CDR1 is MNHNY and CDR2 is SVGAGI (reference sequence). The CDR3 contains 15 residues. CDR3 region: CASSNDREFRTEAFF. In nucleotides, the CDR3 is TGTGCCAGCAGTAACGACAGGGAGTTTAGGACTGAAGCTTTCTTT.

In its sample, this clone was seen a few times. The rearrangement links TRBV11-2 to TRBJ2-2; the D is unclear. Trimming pared 2 bases from V and 5 bases from J, leaving 15 bases between. Germline V gene lookup returns CDR1 SGHAT and CDR2 FQNNGV. This CDR3 has 16 amino acids. The CDR3 bases are TGTGCCAGCAGCTTATTGGTCACTCAAGCAACCGGGGAGCTGTTTTTT. It specifies CASSLLVTQATGELFF.

This clone showed up many times. The chain has TRBV10-2 and TRBJ1-2; 9 nucleotides align to TRBD1. The germline V gene has CDR1 WSHSY and CDR2 SAAADI. V gave up 7 bases and J gave up 0 bases; unmatched junction bases: 12. The CDR3 is 17 residues long. DNA of the CDR3: TGCGCCAGCAAGAGCGGACAGGGGAGAGCAACTAACTATGGCTACACCTTC. It encodes CASKSGQGRATNYGYTF.

The chain has TRBV29-1 and TRBJ1-1; perhaps TRBD1 as D (6 bases). The CDR3 loop spans 11 amino acids. Germline V CDR1 and CDR2: SQVTM, ANQGSEA. Trimming shortened V by 6 bases and J by 6 bases, and 11 bases separated the two germline ends. The CDR3 coding sequence is TGCAGCGTCTTTGACAGGCCTGAAGCTTTCTTT. It is translated as CSVFDRPEAFF.

CDR3 in DNA: TGTGCCAGCAGCTTATACGGGAAGCGGGGCCAAGAGACCCAGTACTTC. This sequence encodes CASSLYGKRGQETQYF. The chain uses TRBV7-2 and TRBJ2-5, with 7 bases lining up with TRBD2. Germline CDR1 reads SGHTA; CDR2 reads FQGNSA. The J segment lost 1 base and the V segment lost 2 bases, leaving 7 bases of the junction unmatched. The CDR3 is 16 residues long.

This clone was counted between two and nine times. V usage is TRBV7-2 and J usage is TRBJ1-4; TRBD1 might be the D (5 bases). Germline V gene lookup returns CDR1 SGHTA and CDR2 FQGNSA. The length of the CDR3 is 16 residues. Deletions cut 5 bases from V and 11 bases from J, with 24 bases between. Here the CDR3 reads CASSLIAWQGGEKLFF. As DNA, the CDR3 is TGTGCCAGCAGCCTAATTGCGTGGCAGGGAGGAGAGAAACTGTTTTTT.

The chain links TRBV4-1 to TRBJ2-7; 10 nucleotides match TRBD2. V shed 1 base and J 4 bases; nucleotides not matched to a gene: 7. This CDR3 is built from 16 residues. Germline lookup yields CDR1 MGHRA and CDR2 YSYEKL. The CDR3 bases are TGCGCCAGCAGCCAAGCCCCTAGCGGGGGCCCTTACGAGCAGTACTTC. As protein: CASSQAPSGGPYEQYF.

This clone was observed a few times. The chain joins TRBV30 to TRBJ2-3, with TRBD1 as a possible D gene (5 bases). Germline loops: CDR1 GTSNPN, CDR2 SVGIG (reference sequence). V gave up 3 bases and J gave up 8 bases, with 21 bases separating them. This CDR3 comprises 15 residues. CDR3 sequence: CAWSPVGAGRGTQYF. For the CDR3, the DNA is TGTGCCTGGAGCCCAGTAGGGGCAGGGCGAGGTACGCAGTATTTT.

The chain carries TRBV6-2 or TRBV6-3 and TRBJ2-7; D is ambiguous. There are 15 residues in the CDR3. The germline V gene encodes CDR1 MNHEY and CDR2 SVGEGT. The germline V and J ends were trimmed by 5 bases and 3 bases, with 17 bases remaining between them. The CDR3 sequence is CASSTFSGPNYEQYF. CDR3 nucleotide sequence: TGTGCCAGCAGTACGTTTTCAGGACCGAACTACGAGCAGTACTTC.

The rearrangement uses TRBV4-2 and TRBJ1-5; D is unclear. CDR3 length: 12 amino acids. Germline loops: CDR1 LGHNA, CDR2 YNFKEQ. V shed 2 bases and J shed 4 bases, with 3 bases lying between them. The CDR3: CASSQINQPQHF. Written as DNA, the CDR3 is TGTGCCAGCAGCCAAATAAATCAGCCCCAGCATTTT.

This chain connects TRBV4-3 to TRBJ1-4; tentative D call: TRBD1 (5 bases). Trimming stripped 1 base from V and 7 bases from J, with 13 bases between. Germline-derived CDR1 and CDR2 are LGHNA and YSLEER. The CDR3 has 15 amino acids. CDR3 sequence: CASSQAGTIGEKLFF. CDR3 nucleotide sequence: TGCGCCAGCAGCCAAGCCGGGACCATAGGTGAAAAACTGTTTTTT.

V and J are TRBV19 and TRBJ1-1, with unresolved D. The germline V gene has CDR1 LNHDA and CDR2 SQIVND (reference sequence). The CDR3 runs 13 residues. Trimming stripped 3 bases from V and 0 bases from J, with 5 bases between. This CDR3 reads CASSISLNTEAFF. The CDR3 nucleotides are TGTGCCAGTAGTATCTCCCTGAACACTGAAGCTTTCTTT.

This rearrangement joins TRBV6-4 to TRBJ2-3; TRBD1 is a possible D gene (5 bases). The CDR3 length is 15 residues. CDR1 and CDR2 from the germline V gene are MRHNA and SNTAGT. V dropped 4 bases and J dropped 0 bases, with 11 bases sitting between them. The DNA for the CDR3 is TGTGCCAGCAGTGCAGGGCTATTTAGCACAGATACGCAGTATTTT. Its protein product is CASSAGLFSTDTQYF.

The rearrangement links TRBV5-8 to TRBJ2-7; a weak D match, TRBD2 (5 bases). This CDR3 has 14 amino acids. V was trimmed by 7 bases and J by 0 bases, leaving 14 bases between them. Germline-derived CDR1 and CDR2 are SGHTS and YDEGEE. CDR3 DNA sequence: TGTGCCAGCGGCCGGGGTGGGCCCTCCTACGAGCAGTACTTC. Translating it yields CASGRGGPSYEQYF.

The chain couples TRBV11-2 to TRBJ2-7; possibly TRBD1 or TRBD2 for D (6 bases each). V lost 4 bases and J lost 2, with 18 bases in between. Germline assignment: CDR1 SGHAT and CDR2 FQNNGV. The CDR3 runs 16 residues. CDR3 nucleotides: TGTGCCAGCAGCTCCTTACCCGGGGGCAGGACCTACGAGCAGTACTTC. It yields the protein CASSSLPGGRTYEQYF.

About this clone itself: Its ends do not fully match the called genes, so a read error is possible. Different DNA sequences within this sample yield the same CDR3. The chain links TRBV5-1 to TRBJ2-1; D is undetermined. The CDR3 loop spans 16 amino acids. Looked up from germline, CDR1 is SGHRS and CDR2 is YFSETQ. CDR3 protein: CASSPTGRSSYNEQFF. The DNA of the CDR3 is TGCGCTAGCAGCCCAACCGGCCGGAGCTCCTACAATGAGCAGTTCTTC.

The CDR3 protein is CASSLGAGTQPGELFF. The DNA of the CDR3 is TGTGCCAGCAGCTTAGGAGCGGGGACCCAGCCCGGGGAGCTGTTTTTT. The chain combines TRBV7-6 with TRBJ2-2, with 7 bases matching TRBD2. Trimming cost V 1 base and J 6 bases; bases outside gene matches: 8. Germline V lookup: CDR1 SGHVS, CDR2 FNYEAQ. The CDR3 runs to 16 residues. The whole variable domain, filled in from reference TRBV7-6 and TRBJ2-2, reads GAGVSQSPRYKVTKRGQDVALRCDPISGHVSLYWYRQALGQGPEFLTYFNYEAQQDKSGLPNDRFSAERPEGSISTLTIQRTEQRDSAMYRCASSLGAGTQPGELFFGEGSRLTVL.

This chain joins TRBV2 and TRBJ1-1; 9 bases align to TRBD1. Per the germline V gene, CDR1 is SNHLY and CDR2 is FYNNEI. CDR3 length: 17 amino acids. V lost 4 bases to trimming and J lost 2 bases; unmatched junction nucleotides: 11. CDR3 loop: CASSGGQGGVGNTEAFF. For the CDR3, the DNA is TGTGCCAGCAGTGGGGGACAGGGAGGTGTGGGAAACACTGAAGCTTTCTTT.

The chain uses TRBV3-1 (or the pseudogene TRBV3-2) and TRBJ1-2, with 10 bases aligning to TRBD1. The germline V gene encodes CDR1 LGHDT and CDR2 YNNKEL (reference sequence). After removal of 4 bases from V and 4 bases from J, the junction contained 3 bases not matched to a gene. The CDR3 length is 14 residues. The CDR3 region has the DNA TGTGCCAGCAGCCCACGGGACAGGGGCTATGGCTACACCTTC. Translating gives CASSPRDRGYGYTF.

This clone came up a few times. The chain recombines TRBV28 with TRBJ1-1; D gene uncertain. The germline V gene has CDR1 MDHEN and CDR2 SYDVKM. Trimming took off 8 bases at V and 9 bases at J, with 16 bases between the two ends. CDR3 length: 12 residues. As DNA, the CDR3 is TGTGCCAGCTCGCCGCGAGCCGCCAAAGCTTTCTTT. It codes for CASSPRAAKAFF.

The J gene is TRBJ2-7, the V gene TRBV9, with TRBD2 matching over 11 bases. Germline values: CDR1 SGDLS, CDR2 YYNGEE. The CDR3 totals 17 residues. Trimming at V came to 4 bases and at J to 3 bases, leaving 12 bases not matched to a gene. DNA of the CDR3: TGTGCCAGCAGCCCTAGAGGAAGACTAGCGGGACTCTACGAGCAGTACTTC. It yields the protein CASSPRGRLAGLYEQYF.

This clone has only a few counts. The chain is built from TRBV9 and TRBJ1-1, with D perhaps TRBD1 (5 bases). The CDR3 is 16 amino acids. Looked up from germline, CDR1 is SGDLS and CDR2 is YYNGEE. V was shortened by 2 bases and J by 1 base, with 15 bases between the two germline ends. The CDR3 region is CASSVGQALGNTEAFF. CDR3 nucleotides: TGTGCCAGCAGCGTGGGGCAGGCCCTGGGGAACACTGAAGCTTTCTTT.

In its sample, this clone was seen a few times. The rearrangement joins TRBV7-2 to TRBJ2-4; the match to TRBD1 covers 9 bases. Per germline, CDR1 SGHTA and CDR2 FQGNSA. Unmatched junction bases numbered 3, after V lost 2 bases and J lost 4 bases. This CDR3 region has 15 residues. The CDR3 DNA follows: TGTGCCAGCAGCTTATCAGGACAGGGGAAAAACATTCAGTACTTC. It is translated as CASSLSGQGKNIQYF.

The V and J genes are TRBV2 and TRBJ1-2; 7 bases agree with TRBD1. This CDR3 has 14 residues. J lost 2 bases, V lost 6 bases, and 6 bases had no gene match. In germline, CDR1 is SNHLY, CDR2 FYNNEI. The CDR3 region is CASRGQSENYGYTF. DNA of the CDR3: TGTGCCAGCAGGGGACAGTCCGAGAACTATGGCTACACCTTC.

In DNA, the CDR3 is TGTGCCAGCGGAGGACAGGGGAAGTACAATGAGCAGTTCTTC. Protein sequence: CASGGQGKYNEQFF. This chain joins TRBV6-5 and TRBJ2-1; 9 nucleotides agree with TRBD1. Germline V CDR1 and CDR2: MNHEY, SVGAGI. CDR3 length: 14 residues. The V gene end was trimmed by 8 bases and the J gene end by 4 bases; junction bases not matched to a gene: 6.

This clone was found a few times. The chain joins TRBV28 to TRBJ2-7; no firm D call. The CDR3 has 15 residues. Germline V lookup: CDR1 MDHEN, CDR2 SYDVKM. Deletions cut 6 bases from V and 4 bases from J, with 19 bases between. This CDR3 reads CASSHTIPTAYEQYF. The CDR3 nucleotides are TGTGCCAGCAGCCATACCATACCTACAGCTTACGAGCAGTACTTC.

The chain uses TRBV9 and TRBJ1-1; D is unclear. This CDR3 is 13 amino acids long. Germline V gene lookup returns CDR1 SGDLS and CDR2 YYNGEE. Trimming cost V 1 base and J 0 bases, with 4 bases left between them. CDR3: CASSVSVNTEAFF. DNA of the CDR3: TGTGCCAGCAGCGTATCCGTGAACACTGAAGCTTTCTTT. The variable domain in full, with the rest retrieved from reference TRBV9 and TRBJ1-1, is DSGVTQTPKHLITATGQRVTLRCSPRSGDLSVYWYQQSLDQGLQFLIQYYNGEERAKGNILERFSAQQFPDLHSELNLSSLELGDSALYFCASSVSVNTEAFFGQGTRLTVV.